Following are 20 T cell receptor beta chains from one sample sequenced in a study of blood T cells in healthy people across ages. For the second PCR, which ran for roughly 6 to 12 cycles, a sample-barcoded 5' primer and a J-beta primer mix were used. TCRdb itself ran the 5' RACE reads through MiXCR, one entry per CDR3 protein. This sample carries nearly 1 million distinct CDR3 sequences, roughly 51% of them seen once, and the ten largest clones take about 20%. Sequencing was performed on blood. These receptors were taken from a woman aged 55-75 years in good health.

This clonotype was recorded a few times. The V call is TRBV6-2 or TRBV6-3, the J call TRBJ2-3; D might be TRBD2 (6 bases). Germline V gene sequence: CDR1 MNHEY, CDR2 SVGEGT. V was cut by 6 bases and J by 2 bases, with 12 bases left in between. This CDR3 comprises 14 residues. CDR3: CASRTAGFTDTQYF. The CDR3 DNA sequence: TGTGCCAGCAGGACGGCGGGATTCACAGATACGCAGTATTTT.

This clonotype has just a few counts. J is TRBJ2-7 and V is TRBV4-1; no reliable D call. Germline CDR1 MGHRA, CDR2 YSYEKL. The CDR3 extends over 16 amino acids. Trimming removed 0 bases from V and 3 bases from J, with 15 bases in between. The CDR3 DNA reads as TGCGCCAGCAGCCAAGATCCTCTTAGCCGGGTCTACGAGCAGTACTTC. Translating gives CASSQDPLSRVYEQYF.

The table lists this clonotype with a few counts. The chain uses TRBV3-1 and TRBJ2-5; D is perhaps TRBD1 (6 bases). The CDR3 has 17 amino acids. In germline, CDR1 is LGHDT, CDR2 YNNKEL (reference sequence). The V and J ends lost 8 bases and 2 bases respectively, with 24 bases between them. The DNA for the CDR3 is TGTGCCAGCCGCAACCTGGGACACGCGAATCCACAAGAGACCCAGTACTTC. Protein sequence: CASRNLGHANPQETQYF.

The genes are TRBV11-2 and TRBJ2-7; the match to TRBD1 covers 8 bases. This CDR3 region has 15 residues. V shed 4 bases and J 7 bases; nucleotides not matched to a gene: 12. Germline lookup yields CDR1 SGHAT and CDR2 FQNNGV. CDR3 sequence: CASSSPDRGYNEQYF. The CDR3 region has the DNA TGTGCCAGCAGCTCCCCCGACAGGGGCTACAATGAGCAGTACTTC. Filled out from reference TRBV11-2 and TRBJ2-7, the complete variable domain reads EAGVAQSPRYKIIEKRQSVAFWCNPISGHATLYWYQQILGQGPKLLIQFQNNGVVDDSQLPKDRFSAERLKGVDSTLKIQPAKLEDSAVYLCASSSPDRGYNEQYFGPGTRLTVT.

This clonotype has a handful of counts. The chain joins TRBV6-2 or TRBV6-3 to TRBJ2-5; possibly TRBD2 for D (6 bases). CDR3 length: 17 residues. Trimming left V 0 bases short and J 1 base short, with 15 bases between. The germline V gene has CDR1 MNHEY and CDR2 SVGEGT. The CDR3 sequence: CASSYSIGGAGQETQYF. The CDR3 coding sequence is TGTGCCAGCAGTTACTCTATCGGGGGAGCGGGCCAAGAGACCCAGTACTTC.

This chain joins TRBV10-3 and TRBJ1-3; D remains ambiguous. The ends were cut back, 2 bases at V and 8 bases at J, with 13 bases in the middle. This CDR3 region has 14 residues. The germline gives CDR1 ENHRY, CDR2 SYGVKD. CDR3 amino acids: CAISEGPPPDTIYF. The CDR3, as DNA: TGTGCCATCAGTGAGGGTCCTCCTCCGGACACCATATATTTT.

The rearrangement links TRBV5-1 to TRBJ2-1, with 7 bases fitting TRBD2. The CDR3 has 14 amino acids. Germline V CDR1 and CDR2: SGHRS, YFSETQ. The V gene end was trimmed by 8 bases and the J gene end by 1 base; junction bases not matched to a gene: 6. CDR3 bases: TGCGCCAGTGCCCCGGGGGGTTCCTACAATGAGCAGTTCTTC. The encoded protein is CASAPGGSYNEQFF.

The chain links TRBV28 to TRBJ2-1; 15 bases fit TRBD2. Unmatched junction bases numbered 9, after V lost 4 bases and J lost 5 bases. The CDR3 is made up of 18 amino acids. CDR1 is MDHEN, CDR2 SYDVKM, per germline. CDR3 region: CASSSWGLAGGWDNEQFF. The DNA of the CDR3 is TGTGCCAGCAGTTCATGGGGACTAGCGGGAGGTTGGGACAATGAGCAGTTCTTC.

The CDR3 bases are TGTGCCAGCAGTGAAGCGCCAGACGGGGACTACGAGCAGTACTTC. Encoded protein: CASSEAPDGDYEQYF. V and J are TRBV6-1 and TRBJ2-7, with a tentative D call TRBD2 (5 bases). The CDR3 contains 15 residues. The germline V gene encodes CDR1 MNHNS and CDR2 SASEGT. Between the trimmed V and J ends, which lost 0 bases and 3 bases, there was a span of 12 bases.

This clonotype was seen only a few times. The chain joins TRBV29-1 to TRBJ2-7; TRBD1 or TRBD2 may be the D gene (5 bases each). The CDR3 covers 15 residues. The V end lost 4 bases, the J end lost 2 bases, and 18 bases lay between the germline ends. The V gene's germline CDR1 is SQVTM and CDR2 ANQGSEA. CDR3 in amino acids: CSVVFGGPETYEQYF. CDR3 coding DNA: TGCAGCGTTGTATTTGGGGGTCCTGAGACCTACGAGCAGTACTTC.

The table lists this clonotype with a few counts. The chain employs TRBV29-1 and TRBJ1-5; 9 bases map to TRBD1. Trimming cost V 6 bases and J 6 bases; bases outside gene matches: 6. The CDR3 is made up of 13 amino acids. CDR1 is SQVTM and CDR2 is ANQGSEA in the germline V gene. The CDR3 loop is CSVGGDRVQPQHF. DNA for the CDR3: TGCAGCGTCGGTGGGGACAGGGTTCAGCCCCAGCATTTT. Supplemented by reference TRBV29-1 and TRBJ1-5, the full variable domain reads SAVISQKPSRDICQRGTSLTIQCQVDSQVTMMFWYRQQPGQSLTLIATANQGSEATYESGFVIDKFPISRPNLTFSTLTVSNMSPEDSSIYLCSVGGDRVQPQHFGDGTRLSIL.

In its sample, this clonotype was seen once. The chain uses TRBV28 and TRBJ1-2; 10 nucleotides line up with TRBD1. Unmatched junction bases numbered 9, after V lost 3 bases and J lost 8 bases. The V gene's germline CDR1 is MDHEN and CDR2 SYDVKM. The CDR3 extends over 15 amino acids. The chain's CDR3 is CASSLIDRGPKGYTF. CDR3 DNA sequence: TGTGCCAGCAGTTTGATTGACAGGGGGCCGAAGGGCTACACCTTC.

This chain connects TRBV6-5 to TRBJ1-1; a possible D gene is TRBD1 (5 bases). CDR3 length equals 12 residues. Trimming removed 7 bases from V and 11 bases from J, with 17 bases in between. Germline CDR1 is MNHEY and CDR2 is SVGAGI. The CDR3 DNA follows: TGTGCCAGCATTGCTCGGCAGGGTGAGGCTTTCTTT. Its translation: CASIARQGEAFF.

The chain couples TRBV5-4 to TRBJ2-5; perhaps TRBD2 as D (5 bases). The V and J ends lost 3 bases and 1 base respectively, with 16 bases between them. CDR1 and CDR2 from the germline V gene are SGHNT and YYREEE (reference sequence). The CDR3 is made up of 16 amino acids. CDR3 coding DNA: TGTGCCAGCAGCTCCGACTGGCTAGCAGGCCAAGAGACCCAGTACTTC. Its protein product is CASSSDWLAGQETQYF.

In this sample, this clonotype turned up a few times. V and J are TRBV29-1 and TRBJ2-4; 8 nucleotides agree with TRBD1. Germline CDR1 reads SQVTM; CDR2 reads ANQGSEA. The CDR3 spans 14 residues. V dropped 5 bases and J dropped 4; count of bases not matched to a gene: 7. The CDR3 nucleotides read TGCAGCGTTTATGAAGGACAGGGTAAAAACATTCAGTACTTC. Its translation: CSVYEGQGKNIQYF.

The chain has TRBV5-1 and TRBJ2-5; D unresolved. V lost 4 bases, J lost 5 bases, and 15 bases lay in between. The CDR3 has 14 amino acids. From germline, CDR1 is SGHRS and CDR2 YFSETQ. CDR3 nucleotides: TGCGCCAGCAGCGCCGTGGTGGGTCGCGAGACCCAGTACTTC. This codes for CASSAVVGRETQYF.

Only a few counts were recorded for this clonotype. The chain has TRBV29-1 and TRBJ2-2; D tentatively fits TRBD1 or TRBD2 (5 bases each). The V end was cut by 4 bases, the J end by 0 bases, with 12 bases between. The CDR3 totals 15 residues. Germline V gives CDR1 SQVTM, CDR2 ANQGSEA. CDR3 nucleotides: TGCAGCGTTGTCCACGGGGCGACGAACACCGGGGAGCTGTTTTTT. It codes for CSVVHGATNTGELFF.

The chain has TRBV29-1 and TRBJ2-7; TRBD2 agrees at 13 bases. The trim removed 7 bases at V and 5 bases at J, leaving 8 bases unmatched. Germline CDR1 reads SQVTM; CDR2 reads ANQGSEA. This CDR3 contains 14 residues. The CDR3 DNA sequence: TGCAGCGCGAAAGGACTAGCGGGAGCCCACGAGCAGTACTTC. It is translated as CSAKGLAGAHEQYF.

This clonotype was observed a few times. The V call is TRBV27, the J call TRBJ2-7; 8 nucleotides agree with TRBD2. CDR1 and CDR2 from the germline V gene are MNHEY and SMNVEV (reference sequence). The V and J ends lost 5 bases and 7 bases, in that order; junction bases with no gene match: 10. This CDR3 is 14 amino acids long. In nucleotides, the CDR3 is TGTGCCAGCAGTCCACTAGCGGTACCTCGGGAGCAGTACTTC. Amino acid sequence: CASSPLAVPREQYF.

This clonotype was observed many times. The genes are TRBV20-1 and TRBJ2-1; D unclear. V lost 4 bases to trimming and J lost 0 bases, with 13 bases between them. The CDR3 contains 15 residues. The germline V gene encodes CDR1 DFQATT and CDR2 SNEGSKA (reference sequence). This CDR3 reads CSAKPALSSYNEQFF. CDR3 bases: TGCAGTGCTAAGCCAGCGTTAAGCTCCTACAATGAGCAGTTCTTC.